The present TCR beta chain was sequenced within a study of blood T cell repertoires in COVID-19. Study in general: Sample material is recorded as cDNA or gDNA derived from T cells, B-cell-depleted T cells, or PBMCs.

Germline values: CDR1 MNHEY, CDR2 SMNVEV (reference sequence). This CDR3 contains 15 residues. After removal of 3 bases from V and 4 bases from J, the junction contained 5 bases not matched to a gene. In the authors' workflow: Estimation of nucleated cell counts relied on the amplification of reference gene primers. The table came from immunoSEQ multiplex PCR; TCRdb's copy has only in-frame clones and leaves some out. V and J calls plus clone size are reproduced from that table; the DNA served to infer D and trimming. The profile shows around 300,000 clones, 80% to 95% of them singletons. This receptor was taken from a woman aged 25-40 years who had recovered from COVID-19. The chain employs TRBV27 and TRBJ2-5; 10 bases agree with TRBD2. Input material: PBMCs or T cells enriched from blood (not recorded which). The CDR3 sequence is CASSLFSSGRETQYF. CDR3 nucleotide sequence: TGTGCCAGCAGTTTGTTCTCTAGCGGGAGAGAGACCCAGTACTTC.